This TCR beta chain came from a study of beta chain features in type 1 diabetes. About the study: Age and gender were similar between patients and healthy donors, as were cell yields. All samples together contributed 100 million to 120 million sorted cells for examination. Findings of the study overall: When VDJ junctions were examined, type 1 diabetes patients showed fewer insertions and more deletions.

The whole isolated RNA underwent reverse transcription, so sequencing captured expressed TCRB transcripts. Profiled with immunoSEQ multiplex PCR; TCRdb holds only in-frame clones, not every one. Of over 100,000 clones in the sample, about 40% were seen once. Remarks on this clone: Its matching antigen is unknown. At one end the junction does not follow the germline gene, possibly because of a read error.

The sample consisted of stem cell memory CD4+ T cells from blood. The sequence was obtained from a young woman in good health.

The CDR3 sequence: CASSAGLAGSLVF. CDR3 nucleotides: TGTGCCAGTAGTGCTGGACTAGCGGGATCTCTGGTCTTC. The chain joins TRBV19 to TRBJ2-1; 12 nucleotides match TRBD2. Germline V gives CDR1 LNHDA, CDR2 SQIVND (reference sequence). This CDR3 spans 13 amino acids.